The present T cell receptor (beta chain) was sequenced within a study of blood T cell repertoires in COVID-19. Study-wide context: The United States, Italy and Spain were the sources of the acute and convalescent COVID-19 samples. Sources were T cells, B-cell-depleted T cells, or PBMCs; the material itself was cDNA or gDNA.

Original processing methods: Scientists estimated how many nucleated cells there were by amplifying reference gene primers. The protocol was immunoSEQ multiplex PCR, while the TCRdb copy is restricted to in-frame clones and leaves out a portion. The DNA gave D and trimming, while V, J and clone size come from that table. The sample has around 200,000 clones, roughly 80% seen once; the top ten hold around 6.5%. V lost 1 base, J lost 4 bases, and 7 bases stayed unmatched. Germline loops: CDR1 SGHRS, CDR2 YFSETQ. CDR3 size: 16 residues. The source material was peripheral blood. The TCR was taken from a woman between 40 and 55 years old with acute or convalescent COVID-19. The V and J genes are TRBV5-1 and TRBJ1-2; 10 nucleotides align to TRBD1. The CDR3 region has the DNA TGCGCCAGCAGCTTGACCGGGACAGGGGATTTCTATGGCTACACCTTC. Its translation is CASSLTGTGDFYGYTF.